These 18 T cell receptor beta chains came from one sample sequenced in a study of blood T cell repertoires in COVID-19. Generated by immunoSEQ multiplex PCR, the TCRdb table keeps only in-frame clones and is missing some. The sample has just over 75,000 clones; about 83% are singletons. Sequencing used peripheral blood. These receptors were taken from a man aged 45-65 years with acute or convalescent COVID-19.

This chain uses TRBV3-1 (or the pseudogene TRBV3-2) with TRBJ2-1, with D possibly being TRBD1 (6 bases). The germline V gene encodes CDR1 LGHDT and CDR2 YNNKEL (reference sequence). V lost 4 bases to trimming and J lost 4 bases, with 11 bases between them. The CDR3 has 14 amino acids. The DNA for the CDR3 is TGTGCCAGCAGCCTGGGACACCAATACAATGAGCAGTTCTTC. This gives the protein CASSLGHQYNEQFF.

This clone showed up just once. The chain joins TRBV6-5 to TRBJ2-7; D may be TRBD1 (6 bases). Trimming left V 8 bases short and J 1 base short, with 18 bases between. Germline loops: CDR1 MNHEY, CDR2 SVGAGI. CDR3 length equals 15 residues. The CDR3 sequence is CASSQGHFDSYEQYF. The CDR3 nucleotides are TGTGCCAGCTCCCAGGGGCACTTCGATTCCTACGAGCAGTACTTC.

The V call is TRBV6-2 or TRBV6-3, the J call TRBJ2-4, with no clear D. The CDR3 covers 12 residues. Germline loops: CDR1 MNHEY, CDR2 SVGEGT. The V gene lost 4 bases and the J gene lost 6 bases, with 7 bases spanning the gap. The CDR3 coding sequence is TGTGCCAGCAGTTCCGGCGGAAACATTCAGTACTTC. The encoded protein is CASSSGGNIQYF.

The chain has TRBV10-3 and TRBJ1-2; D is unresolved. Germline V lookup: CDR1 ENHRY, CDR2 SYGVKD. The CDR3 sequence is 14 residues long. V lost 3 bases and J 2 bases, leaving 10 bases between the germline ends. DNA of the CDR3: TGTGCCATCAGTGATGGGAAGCGGAACTATGGCTACACCTTC. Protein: CAISDGKRNYGYTF.

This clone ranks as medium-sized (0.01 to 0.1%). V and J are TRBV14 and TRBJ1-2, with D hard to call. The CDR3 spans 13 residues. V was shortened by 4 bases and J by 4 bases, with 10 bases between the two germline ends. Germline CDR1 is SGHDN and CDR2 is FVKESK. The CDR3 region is CASSLGRGYGYTF. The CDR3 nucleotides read TGTGCCAGCAGCCTAGGACGGGGCTATGGCTACACCTTC.

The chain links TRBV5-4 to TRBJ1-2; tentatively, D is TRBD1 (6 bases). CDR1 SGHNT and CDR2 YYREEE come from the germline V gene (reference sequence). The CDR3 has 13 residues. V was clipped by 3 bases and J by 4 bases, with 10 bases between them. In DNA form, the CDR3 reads TGTGCCAGCAGCTCAGGGGAGATCTATGGCTACACCTTC. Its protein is CASSSGEIYGYTF.

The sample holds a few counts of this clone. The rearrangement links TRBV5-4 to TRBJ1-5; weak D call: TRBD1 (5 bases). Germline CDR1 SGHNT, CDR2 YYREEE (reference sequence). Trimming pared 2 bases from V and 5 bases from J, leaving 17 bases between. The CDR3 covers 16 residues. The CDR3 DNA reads TGTGCCAGCAGCTTCGGAGGGGAAAGGTTGGATCAGCCCCAGCATTTT. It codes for CASSFGGERLDQPQHF.

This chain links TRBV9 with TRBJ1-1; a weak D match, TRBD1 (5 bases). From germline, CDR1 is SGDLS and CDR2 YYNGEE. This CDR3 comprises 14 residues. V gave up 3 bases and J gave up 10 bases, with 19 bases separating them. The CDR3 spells CASSEGLEGFAAFF. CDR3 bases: TGTGCCAGCAGCGAGGGATTGGAGGGGTTCGCAGCTTTCTTT.

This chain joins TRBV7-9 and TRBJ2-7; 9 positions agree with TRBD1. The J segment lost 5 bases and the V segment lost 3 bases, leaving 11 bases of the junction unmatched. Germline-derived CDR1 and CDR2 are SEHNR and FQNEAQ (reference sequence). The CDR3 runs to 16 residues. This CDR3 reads CASSFPLRTGAHEQYF. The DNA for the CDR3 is TGTGCCAGCAGCTTCCCCCTCAGGACAGGGGCTCACGAGCAGTACTTC.

CDR3 DNA sequence: TGTGCCAGCTCACCGGGGATCACAGGGATCTCTGGAAACACCATATATTTT. This translates into CASSPGITGISGNTIYF. The genes are TRBV18 and TRBJ1-3, with a tentative D call TRBD1 (6 bases). The CDR3 consists of 17 residues. The germline V and J ends were trimmed by 3 bases and 0 bases, with 15 bases remaining between them. Germline lookup yields CDR1 KGHSH and CDR2 LQKENI.

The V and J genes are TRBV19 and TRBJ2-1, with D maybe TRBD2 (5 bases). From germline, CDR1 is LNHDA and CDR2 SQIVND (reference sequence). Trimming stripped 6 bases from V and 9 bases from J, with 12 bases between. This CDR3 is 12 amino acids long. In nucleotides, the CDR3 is TGTGCCAGTAGCCCAGGACTGATTGAGCAGTTCTTC. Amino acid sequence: CASSPGLIEQFF. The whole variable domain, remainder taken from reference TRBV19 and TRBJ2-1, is DGGITQSPKYLFRKEGQNVTLSCEQNLNHDAMYWYRQDPGQGLRLIYYSQIVNDFQKGDIAEGYSVSREKKESFPLTVTSAQKNPTAFYLCASSPGLIEQFFGPGTRLTVL.

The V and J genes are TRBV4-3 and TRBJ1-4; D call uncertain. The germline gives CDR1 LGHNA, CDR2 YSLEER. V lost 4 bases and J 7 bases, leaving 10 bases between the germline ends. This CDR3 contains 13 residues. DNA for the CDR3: TGCGCCAGCAGCCGCCGGGAGGGTGAAAAACTGTTTTTT. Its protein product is CASSRREGEKLFF.

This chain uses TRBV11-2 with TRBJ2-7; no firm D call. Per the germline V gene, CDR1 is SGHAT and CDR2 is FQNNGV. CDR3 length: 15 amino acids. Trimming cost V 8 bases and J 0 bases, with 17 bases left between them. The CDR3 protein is CASGPAGALSYEQYF. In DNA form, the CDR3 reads TGTGCCAGCGGGCCTGCAGGCGCCCTCTCCTACGAGCAGTACTTC.

The DNA of the CDR3 is TGTGCCAGCAGTTACCGTCCTAGCGGTACCCTTAGCACAGATACGCAGTATTTT. This sequence encodes CASSYRPSGTLSTDTQYF. This chain connects TRBV6-2 or TRBV6-3 to TRBJ2-3; TRBD2 agrees at 7 bases. Trimming cost V 2 bases and J 0 bases; bases outside gene matches: 11. CDR1 is MNHEY, CDR2 SVGEGT, per germline. The CDR3 consists of 18 residues.

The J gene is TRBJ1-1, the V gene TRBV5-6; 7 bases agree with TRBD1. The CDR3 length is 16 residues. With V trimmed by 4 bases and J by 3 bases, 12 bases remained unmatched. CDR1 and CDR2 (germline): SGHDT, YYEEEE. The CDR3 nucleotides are TGTGCCAGCAGCCCGATCCCGGGGACAGATTACACTGAAGCTTTCTTT. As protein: CASSPIPGTDYTEAFF.

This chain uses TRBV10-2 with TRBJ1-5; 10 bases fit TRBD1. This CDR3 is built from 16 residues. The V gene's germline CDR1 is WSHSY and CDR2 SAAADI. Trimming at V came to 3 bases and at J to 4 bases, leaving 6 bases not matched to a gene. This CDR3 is CASSDLGQGENQPQHF. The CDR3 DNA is TGCGCCAGCAGTGACCTTGGACAGGGGGAGAATCAGCCCCAGCATTTT.

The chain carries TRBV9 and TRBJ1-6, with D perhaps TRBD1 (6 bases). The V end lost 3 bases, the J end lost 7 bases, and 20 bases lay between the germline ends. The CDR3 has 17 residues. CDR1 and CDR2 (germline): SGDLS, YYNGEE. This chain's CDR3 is CASSARGGGLGNSPLHF. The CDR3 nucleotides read TGTGCCAGCAGCGCCCGTGGGGGCGGTCTGGGAAATTCACCCCTCCACTTT. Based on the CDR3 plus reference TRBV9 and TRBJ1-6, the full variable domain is DSGVTQTPKHLITATGQRVTLRCSPRSGDLSVYWYQQSLDQGLQFLIQYYNGEERAKGNILERFSAQQFPDLHSELNLSSLELGDSALYFCASSARGGGLGNSPLHFGNGTRLTVT.

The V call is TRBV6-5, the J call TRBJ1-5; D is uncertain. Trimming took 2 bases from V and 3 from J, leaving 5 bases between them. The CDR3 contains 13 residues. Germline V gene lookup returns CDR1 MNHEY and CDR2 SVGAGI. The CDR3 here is CASSYRSNQPQHF. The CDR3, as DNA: TGTGCCAGCAGTTACCGGTCCAATCAGCCCCAGCATTTT.